A selection of T cell receptor beta chains follows, all from one sample in a study of blood T cell repertoires in COVID-19. TCRdb keeps only in-frame clones here, not all; method: immunoSEQ multiplex PCR. The table lists fewer than 200,000 clones, 70% to 85% of them singletons. Sequenced input: PBMCs or T cells enriched from blood (not recorded which). These TCRs come from a woman aged 60-75 years with acute COVID-19. Both conserved end residues are part of each CDR3. A D gene is named only where the DNA matches it firmly. Rows may omit the clone size; those that give it use once, few, many or a size class.

clone size | D gene | J gene | V gene | CDR3 DNA | CDR3 protein
once | . | TRBJ1-2 | TRBV29-1 | TGCAGCGTTGAATCTGATAGCAGGGAAGGCTACACCTTC | CSVESDSREGYTF
once | . | TRBJ2-5 | TRBV28 | TGTGCCAGCGGATTCAGGGGTCGGCAACAAGAGACCCAGTACTTC | CASGFRGRQQETQYF
. | . | TRBJ1-4 | TRBV9 | TGTGCCAGCAGCTTACCCGGGACACATAATGAAAAACTGTTTTTT | CASSLPGTHNEKLFF
. | . | TRBJ1-5 | TRBV30 | TGTGCCTGGAAAGTCGCCTCCCTCAGGGGACAGCCCCAGCATTTT | CAWKVASLRGQPQHF
. | . | TRBJ1-2 | TRBV4-3 | TGCGCCAGCAGCCCGACGGGTTCGGGTAACTATGGCTACACCTTC | CASSPTGSGNYGYTF
. | TRBD2 | TRBJ2-5 | TRBV9 | TGTGCCAGCAGCGTGACTAGCGGGGGCCAAGAGACCCAGTACTTC | CASSVTSGGQETQYF
few | TRBD2 | TRBJ2-1 | TRBV4-2 | TGTGCCAGCAGCCAAGGTAGCGGGGGGGCCATAGGTGATGAGCAGTTCTTC | CASSQGSGGAIGDEQFF
once | . | TRBJ1-6 | TRBV29-1 | TGCAGCGCCAGAGACAGTACCTATAATTCACCCCTCCACTTT | CSARDSTYNSPLHF
. | . | TRBJ2-7 | TRBV10-3 | TGTGCCATCAGCGACCAACTCAGCGGGGAGCAGTACTTC | CAISDQLSGEQYF
. | . | TRBJ1-1 | TRBV6-5 | TGTGCCAGCACCAAGGACAGTGCCCTGCCGGCTTTCTTT | CASTKDSALPAFF